This T cell receptor beta chain is drawn from a study of shared clonotypes between healthy human individuals. The V and J ends lost 4 bases and 8 bases respectively, with 15 bases between them. The CDR3 is 13 residues long. Germline loops: CDR1 GTSNPN, CDR2 SVGIG (reference sequence). The naive CD8 fraction comprised CD45RO-negative cells positively selected for CCR7 and excluded terminally differentiated effector memory CD45RA+ cells. The protocol was immunoSEQ multiplex PCR, while the TCRdb copy is restricted to in-frame clones and leaves out a portion. The data show 2 million or so clones, with about 95% seen just once and about 1.1% held by the top ten.

The chain links TRBV30 to TRBJ2-1; weak D call: TRBD2 (6 bases). This clonotype was sampled from a man aged 18 to 30 in good health. The sample was naive CD8+ T cells sorted from blood. The CDR3 DNA is TGTGCCTGGACCTTAACCGGGGGATATGAGCAGTTCTTC. Its translation: CAWTLTGGYEQFF. Using reference TRBV30 and TRBJ2-1 for the parts outside the CDR3, the full variable domain is SQTIHQWPATLVQPVGSPLSLECTVEGTSNPNLYWYRQAAGRGLQLLFYSVGIGQISSEVPQNLSASRPQDRQFILSSKKLLLSDSGFYLCAWTLTGGYEQFFGPGTRLTVL.